This is a list of T cell receptor beta chains from one sample in a study of human T cells and chemical hapten exposure. One entry per CDR3 protein results from TCRdb running MiXCR on the RACE reads. Of 13,000 to 15,000 distinct CDR3 sequences listed, 15% to 20% are singletons. This specimen was whole blood, taken in connection with sensitization to the hapten diphenylcyclopropenone (DPC). The receptors derive from a woman aged 30 to 39 with alopecia areata. Some clones in this sample may be carry-over from other donors' samples. CDR3s include the opening cysteine and the closing phenylalanine or tryptophan. D genes are given only for firm matches. Size is stated for part of the rows, as once, few or many counts, or as a class when the clone is expanded.

V gene: TRBV6-5; clone size: NA; D gene: NA; J gene: TRBJ2-7; CDR3 protein: CASSYSKQGGLEQYF; CDR3 DNA: TGTGCCAGCAGTTACTCCAAACAAGGGGGGCTCGAGCAGTACTTC
V gene: TRBV10-2; clone size: many; D gene: NA; J gene: TRBJ2-3; CDR3 protein: CAIRTAGTDTQYF; CDR3 DNA: TGCGCCATCAGAACAGCGGGCACAGATACGCAGTATTTT
V gene: TRBV4-2; clone size: NA; D gene: NA; J gene: TRBJ2-1; CDR3 protein: CASSPPWDDEQFF; CDR3 DNA: TGTGCCAGCAGCCCACCCTGGGACGATGAGCAGTTCTTC
V gene: TRBV9; clone size: NA; D gene: NA; J gene: TRBJ2-1; CDR3 protein: CASSTSRGAEQFF; CDR3 DNA: TGTGCCAGCAGCACCTCCAGGGGGGCTGAGCAGTTCTTC
V gene: TRBV7-9; clone size: NA; D gene: NA; J gene: TRBJ2-3; CDR3 protein: CASSWDTSTDTQYF; CDR3 DNA: TGTGCCAGCAGCTGGGACACTAGCACAGATACGCAGTATTTT
V gene: TRBV5-6; clone size: NA; D gene: NA; J gene: TRBJ2-1; CDR3 protein: CASSLSYKSYNEQFF; CDR3 DNA: TGTGCCAGCAGCTTGAGTTACAAATCTTACAATGAGCAGTTCTTC
V gene: TRBV11-2; clone size: many; D gene: NA; J gene: TRBJ2-7; CDR3 protein: CASSFPPKGTYEQYF; CDR3 DNA: TGTGCCAGCAGCTTTCCCCCTAAAGGGACCTACGAGCAGTACTTC
V gene: TRBV29-1; clone size: medium-sized; D gene: NA; J gene: TRBJ1-4; CDR3 protein: CSVTLVNEKLFF; CDR3 DNA: TGCAGCGTAACCCTAGTAAATGAAAAACTGTTTTTT
V gene: TRBV6-2/TRBV6-3; clone size: NA; D gene: NA; J gene: TRBJ2-3; CDR3 protein: CASTSIGTGFTDTQYF; CDR3 DNA: TGTGCCAGCACTTCGATCGGGACTGGATTCACAGATACGCAGTATTTT
V gene: TRBV6-6; clone size: medium-sized; D gene: TRBD2; J gene: TRBJ2-1; CDR3 protein: CASTSSYRASGSTVIGNEQFF; CDR3 DNA: TGTGCCAGCACTTCTTCATATCGGGCTAGCGGGAGTACGGTTATTGGGAATGAGCAGTTCTTC
V gene: TRBV14; clone size: many; D gene: TRBD2; J gene: TRBJ2-2; CDR3 protein: CASSQGTTPTGELFF; CDR3 DNA: TGTGCCAGCAGCCAGGGGACTACCCCCACCGGGGAGCTGTTTTTT
V gene: TRBV28; clone size: many; D gene: NA; J gene: TRBJ1-1; CDR3 protein: CASRTAAGAFF; CDR3 DNA: TGTGCCAGCAGGACAGCCGCAGGTGCTTTCTTT
V gene: TRBV3-1; clone size: many; D gene: NA; J gene: TRBJ1-2; CDR3 protein: CASSPTGHYGYTF; CDR3 DNA: TGTGCCAGCAGCCCGACAGGTCACTATGGCTACACCTTC
V gene: TRBV28; clone size: few; D gene: NA; J gene: TRBJ1-2; CDR3 protein: CASTPWPRQDYGYTF; CDR3 DNA: TGTGCCAGCACCCCGTGGCCCCGCCAAGACTATGGCTACACCTTC
V gene: TRBV19; clone size: NA; D gene: NA; J gene: TRBJ2-3; CDR3 protein: CASSRDGSTDTQYF; CDR3 DNA: TGTGCCAGTAGTAGGGACGGATCCACAGATACGCAGTATTTT
V gene: TRBV7-9; clone size: NA; D gene: TRBD1; J gene: TRBJ2-2; CDR3 protein: CASSRTGPGTGELFF; CDR3 DNA: TGTGCCAGCAGCCGGACAGGCCCCGGCACCGGGGAGCTGTTTTTT
V gene: TRBV20-1; clone size: many; D gene: NA; J gene: TRBJ1-2; CDR3 protein: CSARGIGTNYGYTF; CDR3 DNA: TGCAGTGCTAGAGGTATAGGAACAAACTATGGCTACACCTTC
V gene: TRBV3-1; clone size: many; D gene: NA; J gene: TRBJ2-4; CDR3 protein: CASSQGRTTKNIQYF; CDR3 DNA: TGTGCCAGCAGCCAAGGAAGGACTACCAAAAACATTCAGTACTTC
V gene: TRBV29-1; clone size: many; D gene: NA; J gene: TRBJ2-1; CDR3 protein: CSVFENEQFF; CDR3 DNA: TGCAGCGTGTTTGAGAATGAGCAGTTCTTC
V gene: TRBV7-9; clone size: NA; D gene: NA; J gene: TRBJ2-6; CDR3 protein: CASRQKTSGANVLTF; CDR3 DNA: TGTGCCAGCAGGCAGAAGACTTCTGGGGCCAACGTCCTGACTTTC
V gene: TRBV21-1; clone size: many; D gene: NA; J gene: TRBJ2-2; CDR3 protein: CASFLRDKQPGSCFF; CDR3 DNA: NA
V gene: TRBV3-1; clone size: few; D gene: TRBD1; J gene: TRBJ2-1; CDR3 protein: CASSSGQGADEQFF; CDR3 DNA: TGTGCCAGCAGCTCGGGACAGGGGGCCGATGAGCAGTTCTTC
V gene: TRBV18; clone size: many; D gene: TRBD1; J gene: TRBJ1-5; CDR3 protein: CASSTDRGSNQPQHF; CDR3 DNA: TGTGCCAGCTCAACGGACAGGGGGAGCAATCAGCCCCAGCATTTT
V gene: TRBV3-1; clone size: few; D gene: NA; J gene: TRBJ1-4; CDR3 protein: CASSWGSPNEKLFF; CDR3 DNA: TGTGCCAGCAGCTGGGGCAGCCCGAATGAAAAACTGTTTTTT
V gene: TRBV11-2; clone size: medium-sized; D gene: TRBD2; J gene: TRBJ2-1; CDR3 protein: CASSSIAGANNEQFF; CDR3 DNA: TGTGCCAGCAGCTCCATAGCGGGGGCGAACAATGAGCAGTTCTTC
V gene: TRBV5-6; clone size: once; D gene: TRBD1; J gene: TRBJ1-2; CDR3 protein: CASSWLDRGYGYTF; CDR3 DNA: TGTGCCAGCAGCTGGCTGGACAGGGGCTATGGCTACACCTTC
V gene: TRBV20-1; clone size: few; D gene: NA; J gene: TRBJ2-3; CDR3 protein: CRMETTDTQYF; CDR3 DNA: TGCAGGATGGAAACCACAGATACGCAGTATTTT
V gene: TRBV20-1; clone size: many; D gene: TRBD1; J gene: TRBJ2-5; CDR3 protein: CSARTPGTAQETQYF; CDR3 DNA: TGCAGTGCTAGAACGCCTGGGACAGCCCAAGAGACCCAGTACTTC
V gene: TRBV7-9; clone size: NA; D gene: NA; J gene: TRBJ2-3; CDR3 protein: CASSLIGSFTDTQYF; CDR3 DNA: TGTGCCAGCAGCTTAATAGGCAGCTTCACAGATACGCAGTATTTT
V gene: TRBV10-2; clone size: many; D gene: NA; J gene: TRBJ2-5; CDR3 protein: CASSVSETQYF; CDR3 DNA: TGCGCCAGCAGTGTGAGCGAGACCCAGTACTTC
V gene: TRBV6-2/TRBV6-3; clone size: few; D gene: NA; J gene: TRBJ1-2; CDR3 protein: CASSYPGTNYGYTF; CDR3 DNA: TGTGCCAGCAGTTACCCCGGAACTAACTATGGCTACACCTTC
V gene: TRBV7-2; clone size: many; D gene: NA; J gene: TRBJ1-2; CDR3 protein: CASSLDRSYGYTF; CDR3 DNA: TGTGCCAGCAGCCTTGACAGGAGCTATGGCTACACCTTC
V gene: TRBV11-1; clone size: NA; D gene: NA; J gene: TRBJ2-3; CDR3 protein: CASSLSDTQYF; CDR3 DNA: TGTGCCAGCAGCTTATCAGATACGCAGTATTTT